This TCR beta chain comes out of a study of blood T cell repertoires in COVID-19. Study-level background: The cDNA or gDNA used as material had been derived from T cells, B-cell-depleted T cells, or PBMCs.

Profiled with immunoSEQ multiplex PCR; TCRdb holds only in-frame clones, not every one. The sample holds 140,000 to 150,000 clones; more than 75% are singletons and the top ten take approximately 10%. Cohort allocation depended upon clinical history that participants reported. Symptom resolution, clearance, or two negative PCRs marked donors in Cohort 3 as recovered. This CDR3 region has 18 residues. The ends lost 0 bases at V and 2 bases at J; junction bases unmatched: 7. Germline-derived CDR1 and CDR2 are SGDLS and YYNGEE. Sequenced sample: PBMCs or T cells enriched from blood (not recorded which). This TCR derives from a man in his sixties who had recovered from COVID-19. The V and J genes are TRBV9 and TRBJ2-1; 11 nucleotides agree with TRBD2. CDR3 DNA sequence: TGTGCCAGCAGCGTAGATAGCGGGAGGGCCTTCCCCTACAATGAGCAGTTCTTC. Translating gives CASSVDSGRAFPYNEQFF.